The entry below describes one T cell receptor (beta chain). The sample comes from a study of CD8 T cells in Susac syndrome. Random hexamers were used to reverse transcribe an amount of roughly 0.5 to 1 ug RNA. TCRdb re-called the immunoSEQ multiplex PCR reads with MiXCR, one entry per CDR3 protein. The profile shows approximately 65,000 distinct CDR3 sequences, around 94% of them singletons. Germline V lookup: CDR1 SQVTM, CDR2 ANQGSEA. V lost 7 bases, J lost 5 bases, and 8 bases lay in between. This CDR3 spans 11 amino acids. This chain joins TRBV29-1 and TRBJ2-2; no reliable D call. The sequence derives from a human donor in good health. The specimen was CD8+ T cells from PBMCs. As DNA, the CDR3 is TGCAGCGCTCGGAGTACCGGGGAGCTGTTTTTT. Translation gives CSARSTGELFF.